This T cell receptor (beta chain) stems from a study of blood T cells in healthy people across ages. PCR was performed a second time for about 7 to 11 cycles using a sample-barcoded 5' primer and a J-beta primer mix. TCRdb redid the calling of the 5' RACE reads with MiXCR, one entry per CDR3 protein. The sample yields roughly 570,000 distinct CDR3 sequences, 25% to 30% seen once. The CDR3 contains 12 residues. Trimming left V 0 bases short and J 8 bases short, with 6 bases between. Germline V gene data show CDR1 as SGHDT and CDR2 as YYEEEE. This clonotype has more than one count but fewer than ten. This TCR was recovered from a woman in her 70s in good health. The genes are TRBV5-6 and TRBJ2-1; no clear D gene. Sequencing input: blood. The CDR3 DNA follows: TGTGCCAGCAGCTTGGGTTATCATGAGCAGTTCTTC. As protein: CASSLGYHEQFF.